The clone carrying this T cell receptor (beta chain) was recorded a few times. What it binds is unknown. All TCR cDNA molecules were individually tagged with a unique molecular identifier. From the 5' RACE reads, TCRdb called clonotypes with MiXCR, one entry per CDR3 protein. The table shows some 87,000 distinct CDR3 sequences, with approximately 8.5% occurring only once. The sample comes from a study of spatial heterogeneity in lung cancer. Study results and limitations: Relative to follow-up, resection was when ubiquitous expanded tumor TCRs appeared more in blood.

With V trimmed by 7 bases and J by 3 bases, 9 bases remained unmatched. The CDR3 runs 15 residues. Germline loops: CDR1 LNHDA, CDR2 SQIVND (reference sequence). Indicated time point: sample taken at primary tumor resection. Sequencing of whole RNA from tumor, nontumor lung or frozen PBMC involved no sorting. 72 TRACERx patients with early, untreated non-small cell lung cancer donated samples. The sequences come from PBMCs, collected at surgery. The chain joins TRBV19 to TRBJ2-3; 8 nucleotides match TRBD2. The source is a male donor with early-stage non-small cell lung cancer. CDR3: CASTRSGGGTDTQYF. The CDR3 DNA follows: TGTGCCAGTACCCGGAGCGGGGGTGGAACAGATACGCAGTATTTT.